The 30 T cell receptor beta chains below come from one sample, sequenced in a study of regulatory T cells in long-lasting Graves disease. Construction of TCR beta libraries relied on iRepertoire HTBI primers and on Arm-PCR targeting CDR3 regions. TCRdb itself ran the multiplex PCR reads through MiXCR, one entry per CDR3 protein. The table lists 680,000 or so distinct CDR3 sequences, around 17% of them singletons. The sample's time point: newly diagnosed GD, antithyroid drugs for less than 3 months. PBMCs were the source of the RNA used for TCR sequencing. These same data were also listed under a study on T cells in Graves' hyperthyroidism and ophthalmopathy.

Sequencing used peripheral blood mononuclear cells (PBMCs), obtained at new diagnosis, from a patient treated with antithyroid drugs. These receptors were taken from a woman aged 25 to 39 with Graves disease.

This clonotype was detected only a few times. V usage is TRBV4-2 and J usage is TRBJ1-1, with unresolved D. The CDR3 has 16 residues. Trimming cost V 3 bases and J 0 bases, with 14 bases left between them. Germline loops: CDR1 LGHNA, CDR2 YNFKEQ. CDR3 amino acids: CASSHLGRTLNTEAFF. CDR3 in DNA: TGTGCCAGCAGCCACTTAGGGCGTACCCTGAACACTGAAGCTTTCTTT.

The chain links TRBV19 to TRBJ2-2; 8 bases are a match to TRBD2. Losses at the gene ends were 3 bases for V and 2 bases for J; bases not matched to a gene: 5. The germline CDR1 and CDR2 sequences are LNHDA and SQIVND (reference sequence). The CDR3 covers 16 residues. DNA for the CDR3: TGTGCCAGTAGTATGATAATAGCGGGAAACACCGGGGAGCTGTTTTTT. Residues: CASSMIIAGNTGELFF.

The table lists this clonotype with a few counts. The V call is TRBV6-1, the J call TRBJ1-6; a possible D gene is TRBD1 (5 bases). Germline CDR1 and CDR2: MNHNS and SASEGT. This CDR3 has 14 amino acids. Trimming stripped 6 bases from V and 6 bases from J, with 12 bases between. The CDR3 region has the DNA TGTGCCAGCAGCATTGGACACCTTAATTCACCCCTCCACTTT. Translated: CASSIGHLNSPLHF.

This chain uses TRBV5-1 with TRBJ2-2, with 8 bases fitting TRBD1. CDR3 length: 15 residues. The junction had 7 bases not matched to a gene; V was cut back by 4 bases and J by 5 bases. Germline V gene data show CDR1 as SGHRS and CDR2 as YFSETQ. The CDR3 region has the DNA TGCGCCAGCAGCGGACAGGGCTTTAGAACCGGGGAGCTGTTTTTT. This encodes CASSGQGFRTGELFF. Together with reference TRBV5-1 and TRBJ2-2, the CDR3 gives the full variable domain: KAGVTQTPRYLIKTRGQQVTLSCSPISGHRSVSWYQQTPGQGLQFLFEYFSETQRNKGNFPGRFSGRQFSNSRSEMNVSTLELGDSALYLCASSGQGFRTGELFFGEGSRLTVL.

This clonotype has more than one count but fewer than ten. The chain combines TRBV2 with TRBJ1-2, with D maybe TRBD1 (5 bases). Trimming shortened V by 3 bases and J by 6 bases, and 11 bases separated the two germline ends. Germline V CDR1 and CDR2: SNHLY, FYNNEI. The CDR3 length is 13 residues. CDR3 DNA: TGTGCCAGCAGTGAGGGACCTGACCATGGCTACACCTTC. Protein product: CASSEGPDHGYTF.

This clonotype was seen ten or more times. The rearrangement links TRBV12-3 or TRBV12-4 to TRBJ1-5; possible D gene TRBD1, 6 bases. V was cut by 1 base and J by 5 bases, with 30 bases left in between. The CDR3 covers 21 residues. The CDR3 loop reads CASSLVFAVYLDDRRYQPQHF. The CDR3 nucleotides read TGTGCCAGCAGTTTAGTGTTCGCAGTTTACTTAGACGACAGGCGGTATCAGCCCCAGCATTTT.

In this sample, this clonotype turned up a few times. The chain's CDR3 is CASSYRGDEQFF. The CDR3 coding sequence is TGTGCCAGCAGTTATCGGGGAGATGAGCAGTTCTTC. The V gene is TRBV6-2 or TRBV6-3, the J gene TRBJ2-1; possible D gene TRBD2, 5 bases. The V and J ends lost 3 bases and 8 bases respectively, with 8 bases between them. The V gene's germline CDR1 is MNHEY and CDR2 SVGEGT. The CDR3 spans 12 residues.

At least ten counts were recorded for this clonotype. The V call is TRBV28, the J call TRBJ2-7; 9 bases align to TRBD1. In germline, CDR1 is MDHEN, CDR2 SYDVKM. The CDR3 is made up of 15 amino acids. After removal of 1 base from V and 3 bases from J, the junction contained 4 bases not matched to a gene. This chain's CDR3 is CASSLLTGGFYEQYF. The DNA for the CDR3 is TGTGCCAGCAGTTTATTGACAGGGGGTTTCTACGAGCAGTACTTC.

This clonotype was observed at least ten times. The genes are TRBV6-1 and TRBJ2-2; a weak D match, TRBD2 (5 bases). The CDR3 consists of 16 residues. The V end was cut by 7 bases, the J end by 5 bases, with 20 bases between. In germline, CDR1 is MNHNS, CDR2 SASEGT. CDR3 sequence: CASIGRRGSGTGELFF. CDR3 DNA sequence: TGTGCCAGCATCGGGCGGCGTGGGAGTGGGACCGGGGAGCTGTTTTTT.

In its sample, this clonotype was seen many times. The rearrangement links TRBV12-3 or TRBV12-4 to TRBJ2-2; the D is unclear. There are 16 residues in the CDR3. The V and J ends lost 2 bases and 6 bases respectively, with 16 bases between them. CDR3 sequence reads: CASSLNGWYGSGELFF. The CDR3 DNA follows: TGTGCCAGCAGTTTAAACGGGTGGTATGGTTCCGGGGAGCTGTTTTTT.

This clonotype was counted many times. The CDR3 sequence: CASSLSTLASEAFF. The CDR3 DNA reads as TGTGCCAGCAGTTTATCGACGCTCGCCTCTGAAGCTTTCTTT. The gene calls are TRBV28 and TRBJ1-1; D not resolved. Trimming removed 1 base at V and 6 bases at J, with 12 bases between. Per germline, CDR1 MDHEN and CDR2 SYDVKM. The CDR3 totals 14 residues.

The V call is TRBV28, the J call TRBJ2-7; D is perhaps TRBD2 (6 bases). This CDR3 region has 14 residues. The V end lost 7 bases, the J end lost 5 bases, and 18 bases lay between the germline ends. The germline V gene encodes CDR1 MDHEN and CDR2 SYDVKM. As DNA, the CDR3 is TGTGCCAGCATTTCGGGCAGGGAGGTCCACGAGCAGTACTTC. Amino acids: CASISGREVHEQYF.

This clonotype has only a few counts. The chain links TRBV11-2 to TRBJ1-4, with D possibly TRBD1 on 6 matching bases. The CDR3 has 14 residues. The germline V and J ends were trimmed by 3 bases and 10 bases, with 15 bases remaining between them. The V gene's germline CDR1 is SGHAT and CDR2 FQNNGV. CDR3 sequence: CASSLVQQGGKLFF. CDR3 DNA: TGTGCCAGCAGCTTGGTCCAACAGGGAGGAAAACTGTTTTTT.

The J gene is TRBJ1-5, the V gene TRBV27; a possible D gene is TRBD1 (5 bases). Trimming stripped 8 bases from V and 11 bases from J, with 19 bases between. The CDR3 consists of 13 residues. Germline V gene sequence: CDR1 MNHEY, CDR2 SMNVEV (reference sequence). CDR3 loop: CASGSWDRGTQHF. For the CDR3, the DNA is TGTGCCAGCGGCTCCTGGGACCGGGGGACCCAGCATTTT.

The chain couples TRBV4-1 to TRBJ2-3, with 9 bases aligning to TRBD2. Looked up from germline, CDR1 is MGHRA and CDR2 is YSYEKL. V shed 1 base and J 6 bases; nucleotides not matched to a gene: 8. This CDR3 has 16 residues. The CDR3 loop is CASSQAVQSGRDTQYF. CDR3 sequence (DNA): TGCGCCAGCAGCCAAGCAGTGCAGAGCGGGAGGGATACGCAGTATTTT.

This clonotype has at least ten counts. V usage is TRBV12-5 and J usage is TRBJ2-2; the match to TRBD2 covers 9 bases. The CDR3 spans 15 residues. Germline values: CDR1 LGHNT, CDR2 FRNRAP. The V segment lost 1 base and the J segment 6 bases; nucleotides outside the gene matches: 3. CDR3 loop: CASGLEIAGAGELFF. CDR3 DNA sequence: TGTGCTAGTGGTTTGGAAATAGCGGGAGCCGGGGAGCTGTTTTTT.

This chain uses TRBV20-1 with TRBJ2-5; D uncertain. Trimming removed 8 bases from V and 5 bases from J, with 12 bases in between. Per the germline V gene, CDR1 is DFQATT and CDR2 is SNEGSKA (reference sequence). This CDR3 comprises 11 residues. This CDR3 reads CSTDFRETQYF. In nucleotides, the CDR3 is TGCAGTACCGACTTCCGGGAGACCCAGTACTTC.

This clonotype appeared a few times. The chain employs TRBV18 and TRBJ1-1, with no clear D. The CDR3 has 14 residues. V was clipped by 3 bases and J by 1 base, with 9 bases between them. Germline CDR1 is KGHSH and CDR2 is LQKENI. CDR3 amino acids: CASSPDISNTEAFF. Here the CDR3 DNA reads TGTGCCAGCTCACCTGATATATCGAACACTGAAGCTTTCTTT.

Ten or more counts support this clonotype. This chain connects TRBV6-2 or TRBV6-3 to TRBJ2-2; tentative D call: TRBD1 (5 bases). This CDR3 has 15 residues. CDR1 and CDR2 (germline): MNHEY, SVGEGT. Trimming cost V 2 bases and J 4 bases, with 11 bases left between them. The CDR3 DNA follows: TGTGCCAGCAGTTACCTAAGGGGTACCACCGGGGAGCTGTTTTTT. Encoded protein: CASSYLRGTTGELFF.

This clonotype was seen a handful of times. A much larger clone sits a single nucleotide away, making a read error possible. The chain is built from TRBV28 and TRBJ1-1; the match to TRBD1 covers 10 bases. Germline CDR1 MDHEN, CDR2 SYDVKM. This CDR3 comprises 15 residues. V dropped 7 bases and J dropped 3; count of bases not matched to a gene: 8. DNA of the CDR3: TGTGCCAGCACCGGGACAGGGGTTAAGGACACTGAAGCTTTCTTT. Protein: CASTGTGVKDTEAFF.

This clonotype turned up a few times. This chain uses TRBV7-9 with TRBJ2-7, with 8 bases matching TRBD2. The CDR3 has 16 residues. CDR1 SEHNR and CDR2 FQNEAQ come from the germline V gene (reference sequence). V was pared by 1 base and J by 2 bases, with 7 bases of the junction left unmatched. CDR3 protein: CASSLGRGATTYEQYF. CDR3 DNA sequence: TGTGCCAGCAGCTTAGGGCGGGGGGCCACGACCTACGAGCAGTACTTC. The whole variable domain, remainder taken from reference TRBV7-9 and TRBJ2-7, is DTGVSQNPRHKITKRGQNVTFRCDPISEHNRLYWYRQTLGQGPEFLTYFQNEAQLEKSRLLSDRFSAERPKGSFSTLEIQRTEQGDSAMYLCASSLGRGATTYEQYFGPGTRLTVT.

The gene calls are TRBV6-5 and TRBJ2-7; D may correspond to TRBD1 or TRBD2 (6 bases each). Germline V gene sequence: CDR1 MNHEY, CDR2 SVGAGI. V was trimmed by 0 bases and J by 3 bases, leaving 15 bases between them. CDR3 size: 16 residues. CDR3 nucleotide sequence: TGTGCCAGCAGTTACTCGTTATGGGGGGCTGGCTACGAGCAGTACTTC. Translation gives CASSYSLWGAGYEQYF.

The chain carries TRBV19 and TRBJ2-1, with 8 positions matching TRBD2. This CDR3 has 19 residues. The germline V gene encodes CDR1 LNHDA and CDR2 SQIVND (reference sequence). Trimming at V came to 7 bases and at J to 5 bases, leaving 22 bases not matched to a gene. The CDR3 loop reads CASNRLGFTGSGSNNEQFF. CDR3 bases: TGTGCCAGTAACCGCCTGGGGTTCACTGGAAGCGGGAGCAACAATGAGCAGTTCTTC.

Many counts were recorded for this clonotype. The CDR3 DNA reads as TGTGCCAGCACTCAGGGAACGAACACTGAAGCTTTCTTT. This encodes CASTQGTNTEAFF. The chain carries TRBV28 and TRBJ1-1; tentatively, D is TRBD1 (5 bases). Germline V gene lookup returns CDR1 MDHEN and CDR2 SYDVKM. V dropped 7 bases and J dropped 1 base, with 10 bases sitting between them. This CDR3 is built from 13 residues.

This clonotype was observed at least ten times. The V call is TRBV15, the J call TRBJ1-2; D gene unclear. The CDR3 contains 12 residues. The V gene's germline CDR1 is LNHNV and CDR2 YYDKDF (reference sequence). V was pared by 4 bases and J by 1 base, with 4 bases between. The CDR3 here is CATSIGNYGYTF. CDR3 nucleotide sequence: TGTGCCACCAGCATAGGTAACTATGGCTACACCTTC.

This clonotype was seen repeatedly, ten times or more. The V call is TRBV28, the J call TRBJ2-3; the match to TRBD2 covers 8 bases. V lost 6 bases and J lost 1; bases outside the gene matches: 9. The length of the CDR3 is 16 residues. CDR1 MDHEN and CDR2 SYDVKM come from the germline V gene. The CDR3 is CASSSPGGAGTDTQYF. CDR3 coding DNA: TGTGCCAGCAGCTCACCGGGGGGGGCCGGCACAGATACGCAGTATTTT.

The chain couples TRBV19 to TRBJ2-5; 8 positions agree with TRBD2. Per germline, CDR1 LNHDA and CDR2 SQIVND (reference sequence). V trimming: 6 bases; J trimming: 5 bases; junction bases outside the gene matches: 17. The CDR3 sequence is 17 residues long. The CDR3: CASSRGTAGGLRETQYF. Written as DNA, the CDR3 is TGTGCCAGTAGCCGGGGGACGGCGGGAGGCCTTCGGGAGACCCAGTACTTC.

This clonotype was observed many times. The chain has TRBV28 and TRBJ1-1; D is uncertain. With 1 base removed from V and 7 bases from J, the gap between germline ends came to 10 bases. The CDR3 sequence is 13 residues long. Germline assignment: CDR1 MDHEN and CDR2 SYDVKM. This CDR3 reads CASSLFKRFEAFF. CDR3 DNA sequence: TGTGCCAGCAGTTTATTTAAAAGGTTTGAAGCTTTCTTT.

The V call is TRBV30, the J call TRBJ2-1; D gene unclear. Trimming removed 4 bases from V and 2 bases from J, with 9 bases in between. In germline, CDR1 is GTSNPN, CDR2 SVGIG (reference sequence). The CDR3 totals 13 residues. The CDR3 sequence: CAWMMGPYNEQFF. DNA for the CDR3: TGTGCCTGGATGATGGGCCCCTACAATGAGCAGTTCTTC. The variable domain in full, with the rest retrieved from reference TRBV30 and TRBJ2-1, is SQTIHQWPATLVQPVGSPLSLECTVEGTSNPNLYWYRQAAGRGLQLLFYSVGIGQISSEVPQNLSASRPQDRQFILSSKKLLLSDSGFYLCAWMMGPYNEQFFGPGTRLTVL.

Points on this clonotype: This could be a read error, since a much larger clone is one nucleotide away. The V call is TRBV20-1, the J call TRBJ2-4; either TRBD1 or TRBD2 may fit D (5 bases each). The CDR3 consists of 14 residues. Germline loops: CDR1 DFQATT, CDR2 SNEGSKA (reference sequence). DNA of the CDR3: TGCAGTGCGGGGGAGTCAGGGCTTTTAAACATTCAGTGCTTC. Translated, it gives CSAGESGLLNIQCF.